The present T cell receptor beta chain was sequenced within a study of blood T cells in healthy people across ages. Study conclusions and caveats: More naive CD4+ cells and higher diversity marked long-lived donors relative to aged donors.

A remark on this clonotype: Its antigen is unknown. A single base separates this from a much larger clone, so it may be a read error. Lacking the conserved final phenylalanine or tryptophan, this CDR3 likely reflects a read error.

The study recruited healthy Caucasian donors from Russia who were aged about 6 to 100. Alongside a J-beta primer mix, a sample-barcoded 5' primer served in a second PCR lasting roughly 7 to 11 cycles. Each single sample gave us at least 2.5 million CDR3-containing paired-end reads. TCRdb analysed the 5' RACE reads with MiXCR anew, one entry per CDR3 protein. The sample lists some 1.7 million distinct CDR3 sequences, 28% occurring once. The CDR3 covers 12 residues. V lost 4 bases to trimming and J lost 9 bases, with 11 bases between them. Germline V gene sequence: CDR1 SGHRS, CDR2 YFSETQ. Sequencing input: blood. The clonotype originates from a woman aged 25 to 39 in good health. V and J are TRBV5-1 and TRBJ2-1; D is ambiguous. Here the CDR3 DNA reads TGCGCCAGCAGCCCCCTCGATAGTGAGCAGTTCTCC. Protein product: CASSPLDSEQFS.